The subject of this entry is one TCR beta chain. Its antigen is unidentified. The sample comes from a study of long-term antiretroviral therapy in people with HIV. The overall study: The earliest samples came from an era when ART typically awaited falling CD4 counts.

Whole-study results and caveats: Against controls, HIV repertoires showed narrower ranges of CDR3 length. Relative to transplant donor controls, diversity remained lower despite increasing after ART.

Treated in the United States were all of the participants with HIV. The V and J ends lost 3 bases and 5 bases, in that order; junction bases with no gene match: 4. Germline CDR1 reads ENHRY; CDR2 reads SYGVKD. The CDR3 contains 15 residues. The run of the v3.0 immunoSEQ assay was at survey level. Clones were read by immunoSEQ multiplex PCR, and TCRdb kept only the in-frame ones, dropping some. The table shows around 19,000 clones, with over 80% occurring only once. The clonotype was recovered from a woman in her 40s with HIV. The source was unsorted PBMCs, collected 1.2 years after starting antiretroviral therapy. This chain connects TRBV10-3 to TRBJ2-2; TRBD2 matches at 9 bases. CDR3 amino acids: CAISDRLAETGELFF. The CDR3 nucleotides read TGTGCCATCAGTGATAGACTAGCGGAAACCGGGGAGCTGTTTTTT.